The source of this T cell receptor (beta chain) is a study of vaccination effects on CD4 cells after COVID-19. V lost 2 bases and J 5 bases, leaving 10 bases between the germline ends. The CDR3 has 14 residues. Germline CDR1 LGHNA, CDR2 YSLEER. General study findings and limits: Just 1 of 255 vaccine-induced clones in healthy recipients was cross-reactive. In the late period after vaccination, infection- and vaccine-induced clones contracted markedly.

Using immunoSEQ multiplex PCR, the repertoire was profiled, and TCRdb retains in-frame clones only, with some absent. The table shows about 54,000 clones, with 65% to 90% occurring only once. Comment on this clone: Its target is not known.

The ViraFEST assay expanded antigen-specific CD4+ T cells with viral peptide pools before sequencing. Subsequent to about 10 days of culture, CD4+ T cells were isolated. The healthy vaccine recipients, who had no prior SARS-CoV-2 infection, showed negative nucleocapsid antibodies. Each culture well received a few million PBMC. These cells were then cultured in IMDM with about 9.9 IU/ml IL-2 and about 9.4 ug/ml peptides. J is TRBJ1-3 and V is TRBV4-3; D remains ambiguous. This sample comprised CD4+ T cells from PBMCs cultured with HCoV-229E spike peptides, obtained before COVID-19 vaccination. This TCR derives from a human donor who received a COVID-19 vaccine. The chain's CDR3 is CASSQTSWRNTIYF. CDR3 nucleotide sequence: TGCGCCAGCAGCCAAACGAGTTGGAGAAACACCATATATTTT.